These 27 T cell receptor beta chains share one sample of origin, sequenced in a study of blood T cell repertoires in COVID-19. Some clones are missing from TCRdb's copy, which holds only in-frame ones; the method was immunoSEQ multiplex PCR. The sample lists approximately 230,000 clones; approximately 90% were seen once. Sequencing was performed on PBMCs or T cells enriched from blood (not recorded which). The receptors shown here come from a woman between 25 and 40 years old who had recovered from COVID-19.

The V and J genes are TRBV14 and TRBJ2-7; 8 positions match TRBD1. Germline V gene data show CDR1 as SGHDN and CDR2 as FVKESK. This CDR3 region has 13 residues. J gave up 10 bases and V 3 bases, and 8 bases lay outside the gene matches. The CDR3 DNA reads TGTGCCAGCAGCCAGGACAGGGAGAGTCGCCAGTACTTC. As protein: CASSQDRESRQYF.

The rearrangement uses TRBV4-3 and TRBJ1-3, with D possibly being TRBD1 (5 bases). Germline CDR1 LGHNA, CDR2 YSLEER. The CDR3 has 14 amino acids. Deletions cut 4 bases from V and 1 base from J, with 8 bases between. The DNA for the CDR3 is TGCGCCAGCAGCCCGTCAGGGTCTGGAAACACCATATATTTT. Its translation: CASSPSGSGNTIYF.

The rearrangement joins TRBV4-3 to TRBJ2-1; 8 bases agree with TRBD2. The CDR3 is 17 amino acids. J lost 2 bases, V lost 0 bases, and 6 bases had no gene match. Germline-derived CDR1 and CDR2 are LGHNA and YSLEER. This chain's CDR3 is CASSQDINSGTYNEQFF. DNA for the CDR3: TGCGCCAGCAGCCAAGATATTAATAGCGGGACCTACAATGAGCAGTTCTTC.

V gene TRBV5-5 combines with J gene TRBJ2-7, with 9 bases fitting TRBD1. Trimming at V came to 4 bases and at J to 3 bases, leaving 17 bases not matched to a gene. There are 18 residues in the CDR3. Germline CDR1 is SGHKS and CDR2 is YYEKEE (reference sequence). The CDR3 DNA reads as TGTGCCAGCAGCAAGTTTGGGACAGGGTTCGGAGGTCGCTACGAGCAGTACTTC. Protein product: CASSKFGTGFGGRYEQYF. Together with reference TRBV5-5 and TRBJ2-7, the CDR3 gives the full variable domain: DAGVTQSPTHLIKTRGQQVTLRCSPISGHKSVSWYQQVLGQGPQFIFQYYEKEERGRGNFPDRFSARQFPNYSSELNVNALLLGDSALYLCASSKFGTGFGGRYEQYFGPGTRLTVT.

The chain links TRBV2 to TRBJ2-7; 12 bases are a match to TRBD2. The CDR3 spans 13 residues. Trimming at V came to 6 bases and at J to 3 bases, leaving 0 bases not matched to a gene. Germline CDR1 reads SNHLY; CDR2 reads FYNNEI. CDR3 DNA sequence: TGTGCCAGCAGACTAGCGGGAGGCTACGAGCAGTACTTC. Residues: CASRLAGGYEQYF.

This chain links TRBV5-1 with TRBJ1-4; 10 bases fit TRBD1. Unmatched junction bases numbered 7, after V lost 4 bases and J lost 7 bases. The CDR3 sequence is 15 residues long. Germline V gene lookup returns CDR1 SGHRS and CDR2 YFSETQ. The CDR3, as DNA: TGCGCCAGCAGCATTCGACAGGGGGCAGGTGAAAAACTGTTTTTT. Its protein product is CASSIRQGAGEKLFF.

The chain has TRBV19 and TRBJ1-1; D ambiguous. There are 13 residues in the CDR3. Germline values: CDR1 LNHDA, CDR2 SQIVND (reference sequence). Trimming left V 5 bases short and J 11 bases short, with 18 bases between. CDR3 nucleotides: TGTGCCAGTAGTGCGCCCGTTTGTATCGAGGCTTTCTTT. Amino acid sequence: CASSAPVCIEAFF.

V gene TRBV30 combines with J gene TRBJ1-3; D is unclear. Germline-derived CDR1 and CDR2 are GTSNPN and SVGIG (reference sequence). The CDR3 covers 13 residues. Trimming pared 4 bases from V and 0 bases from J, leaving 7 bases between. CDR3 sequence reads: CAWTKSSGNTIYF. Written as DNA, the CDR3 is TGTGCCTGGACGAAGAGCTCTGGAAACACCATATATTTT.

The genes are TRBV4-2 and TRBJ1-1, with D unclear. Germline V CDR1 and CDR2: LGHNA, YNFKEQ. V was shortened by 1 base and J by 7 bases, with 13 bases between the two germline ends. This CDR3 region has 14 residues. The CDR3 region is CASSQVRSEGEAFF. The DNA for the CDR3 is TGTGCCAGCAGCCAAGTACGCTCCGAGGGTGAAGCTTTCTTT.

This clone is a singleton in its sample. The chain links TRBV7-6 to TRBJ1-2, with D possibly matching TRBD1 (6 bases). Germline V lookup: CDR1 SGHVS, CDR2 FNYEAQ. The CDR3 runs to 15 residues. The V and J ends lost 1 base and 5 bases respectively, with 14 bases between them. The CDR3 coding sequence is TGTGCCAGCAGCTTAGATGCAGGGGCTCTATATGGCTACACCTTC. It translates to CASSLDAGALYGYTF.

The gene calls are TRBV7-3 and TRBJ2-5; 7 bases match TRBD2. Germline V gene data show CDR1 as SGHTA and CDR2 as FQGTGA. V dropped 5 bases and J dropped 3; count of bases not matched to a gene: 3. The CDR3 sequence is 13 residues long. In DNA form, the CDR3 reads TGTGCCAGCAGCCCTCGGGGGGAAGAGACCCAGTACTTC. As protein: CASSPRGEETQYF.

Only one count was recorded for this clone. The V and J genes are TRBV20-1 and TRBJ2-7; a possible D gene is TRBD2 (6 bases). V was trimmed by 1 base and J by 10 bases, leaving 11 bases between them. The CDR3 is 11 amino acids. CDR1 and CDR2 from the germline V gene are DFQATT and SNEGSKA (reference sequence). The CDR3 coding sequence is TGCAGTGCTAGAGGCCTCGGGGGACAGTACTTC. Encoded protein: CSARGLGGQYF.

The chain is built from TRBV4-3 and TRBJ1-4, with 7 bases matching TRBD1. There are 17 residues in the CDR3. Germline-derived CDR1 and CDR2 are LGHNA and YSLEER. V shed 0 bases, J shed 5 bases, and the junction held 9 bases outside the gene matches. CDR3 coding DNA: TGCGCCAGCAGCCAAGAACGTTGGACAGGCGAGAATGAAAAACTGTTTTTT. Translation: CASSQERWTGENEKLFF.

This chain joins TRBV9 and TRBJ2-7, with 10 bases that match TRBD2. The CDR3 length is 15 residues. V lost 4 bases, J lost 5 bases, and 9 bases stayed unmatched. CDR1 is SGDLS and CDR2 is YYNGEE in the germline V gene. The CDR3 nucleotides are TGTGCCAGCAGCCCTCTAGCGGGAGAAACCCACGAGCAGTACTTC. This encodes CASSPLAGETHEQYF.

This clone has just a few counts. The chain carries TRBV5-1 and TRBJ1-3, with 8 bases lining up with TRBD1. The CDR3 is 18 residues long. From germline, CDR1 is SGHRS and CDR2 YFSETQ. J gave up 0 bases and V 0 bases, and 8 bases lay outside the gene matches. The CDR3 nucleotides are TGCGCCAGCAGCTTGGACGGGTTGGACAGGGTCTCTGGAAACACCATATATTTT. Amino acids: CASSLDGLDRVSGNTIYF.

This rearrangement joins TRBV5-1 to TRBJ2-1, with 11 bases lining up with TRBD1. V was clipped by 0 bases and J by 4 bases; unmatched bases: 3. This CDR3 spans 16 amino acids. Germline V gives CDR1 SGHRS, CDR2 YFSETQ. The CDR3 spells CASSLGGTGGYNEQFF. CDR3 DNA sequence: TGCGCCAGCAGCTTGGGCGGGACAGGGGGTTACAATGAGCAGTTCTTC.

This clone appeared once. J is TRBJ1-5 and V is TRBV30; no definite D call. The germline V and J ends were trimmed by 2 bases and 7 bases, with 9 bases remaining between them. From germline, CDR1 is GTSNPN and CDR2 SVGIG (reference sequence). The CDR3 loop spans 12 amino acids. CDR3 bases: TGTGCCTGGAGTAGGAGCCGGCAGCCCCAGCATTTT. It codes for CAWSRSRQPQHF.

J is TRBJ2-2 and V is TRBV7-3; TRBD2 matches at 8 bases. Trimming removed 5 bases from V and 7 bases from J; junction bases left unmatched: 9. The CDR3 runs 15 residues. Germline V gives CDR1 SGHTA, CDR2 FQGTGA. This CDR3 reads CASSPKAGDGGELFF. The CDR3 region has the DNA TGTGCCAGCAGCCCTAAAGCGGGAGATGGCGGGGAGCTGTTTTTT.

The CDR3 is CASSSRLAGRNEQFF. The CDR3 DNA follows: TGTGCCAGCAGTAGCCGACTAGCGGGACGAAATGAGCAGTTCTTC. The chain recombines TRBV2 with TRBJ2-1, with TRBD2 matching over 11 bases. Trimming took 5 bases from V and 7 from J; bases not matched to a gene: 7. The CDR3 length is 15 residues. The germline CDR1 and CDR2 sequences are SNHLY and FYNNEI.

The chain's CDR3 is CASSGRVRGGTEAFF. The CDR3 DNA is TGTGCCAGCAGCGGGAGGGTCAGGGGAGGCACTGAAGCTTTCTTT. The V call is TRBV2, the J call TRBJ1-1, with D possibly matching TRBD1 (6 bases). Germline lookup yields CDR1 SNHLY and CDR2 FYNNEI. Deletions cut 6 bases from V and 4 bases from J, with 18 bases between. The CDR3 loop spans 15 amino acids. Full variable domain (missing parts from reference TRBV2 and TRBJ1-1): EPEVTQTPSHQVTQMGQEVILRCVPISNHLYFYWYRQILGQKVEFLVSFYNNEISEKSEIFDDQFSVERPDGSNFTLKIRSTKLEDSAMYFCASSGRVRGGTEAFFGQGTRLTVV.

This chain connects TRBV30 to TRBJ2-1; the match to TRBD2 covers 8 bases. The length of the CDR3 is 15 residues. CDR1 is GTSNPN and CDR2 is SVGIG in the germline V gene (reference sequence). V was clipped by 2 bases and J by 3 bases; unmatched bases: 6. CDR3: CAWSRLASIYNEQFF. The CDR3 DNA sequence: TGTGCCTGGAGTAGACTAGCGTCGATCTACAATGAGCAGTTCTTC.

V is TRBV11-2 and J is TRBJ1-5; D might be TRBD1 (5 bases). There are 15 residues in the CDR3. From germline, CDR1 is SGHAT and CDR2 FQNNGV. Trimming took off 1 base at V and 3 bases at J, with 10 bases between the two ends. For the CDR3, the DNA is TGTGCCAGCAGCTTAGCGGGGGGACTCAATCAGCCCCAGCATTTT. Encoded protein: CASSLAGGLNQPQHF.

The chain couples TRBV27 to TRBJ2-2; a possible D gene is TRBD2 (6 bases). Trimming removed 0 bases at V and 0 bases at J, with 8 bases between. The CDR3 covers 16 residues. Looked up from germline, CDR1 is MNHEY and CDR2 is SMNVEV (reference sequence). Written as DNA, the CDR3 is TGTGCCAGCAGTTTATCTGGGGGGACGAACACCGGGGAGCTGTTTTTT. Its protein is CASSLSGGTNTGELFF.

This chain uses TRBV30 with TRBJ1-5; possible D gene TRBD1, 5 bases. V lost 2 bases and J 4 bases, leaving 9 bases between the germline ends. Germline CDR1 reads GTSNPN; CDR2 reads SVGIG (reference sequence). The CDR3 spans 13 residues. DNA of the CDR3: TGTGCCTGGAGTACCAGGGAAAATCAGCCCCAGCATTTT. Its protein is CAWSTRENQPQHF.

The chain couples TRBV7-9 to TRBJ1-4, with 9 bases aligning to TRBD1. The CDR3 spans 16 residues. Losses at the gene ends were 4 bases for V and 4 bases for J; bases not matched to a gene: 7. From germline, CDR1 is SEHNR and CDR2 FQNEAQ (reference sequence). The CDR3 spells CASSSKDRGYNEKLFF. In DNA, the CDR3 is TGTGCCAGCAGCTCAAAGGACAGGGGATATAATGAAAAACTGTTTTTT.

The chain employs TRBV6-5 and TRBJ1-6; D is possibly TRBD1 (5 bases). Germline V gene sequence: CDR1 MNHEY, CDR2 SVGAGI. The CDR3 extends over 16 amino acids. V lost 1 base and J lost 7, with 14 bases in between. The DNA for the CDR3 is TGTGCCAGCAGTTACTTTCAGACAGAGGACAATTCACCCCTCCACTTT. Amino acid sequence: CASSYFQTEDNSPLHF.

This clone has only one observation. The rearrangement links TRBV24-1 to TRBJ2-1; 7 nucleotides align to TRBD2. With 3 bases clipped from V and 4 bases from J, the junction kept 11 bases outside the gene matches. The CDR3 extends over 17 amino acids. Germline values: CDR1 KGHDR, CDR2 SFDVKD. CDR3 in DNA: TGTGCCACCAGTGATCCCACCCCGGGAGGAGAGTACAATGAGCAGTTCTTC. Translation gives CATSDPTPGGEYNEQFF.